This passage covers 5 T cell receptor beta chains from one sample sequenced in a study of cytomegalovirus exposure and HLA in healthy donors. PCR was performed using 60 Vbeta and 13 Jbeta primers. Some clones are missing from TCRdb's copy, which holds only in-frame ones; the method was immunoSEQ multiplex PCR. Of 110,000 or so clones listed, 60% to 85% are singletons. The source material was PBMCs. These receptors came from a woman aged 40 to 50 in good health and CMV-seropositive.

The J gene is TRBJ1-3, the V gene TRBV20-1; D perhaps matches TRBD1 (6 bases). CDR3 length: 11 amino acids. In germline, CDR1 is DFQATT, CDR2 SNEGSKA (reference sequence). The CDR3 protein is CRAQGGNTIYF. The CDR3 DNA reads TGCAGGGCCCAGGGGGGAAACACCATATATTTT.

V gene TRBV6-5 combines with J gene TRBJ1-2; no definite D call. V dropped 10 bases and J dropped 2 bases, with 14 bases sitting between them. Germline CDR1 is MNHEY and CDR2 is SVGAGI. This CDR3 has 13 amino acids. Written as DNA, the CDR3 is TGTGCCACCACGGGAAGCGGAAACTATGGCTACACCTTC. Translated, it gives CATTGSGNYGYTF.

Written as DNA, the CDR3 is TGTGCCAGCAGCTTAGATTGGGGCGATGAGCAGTTCTTC. This codes for CASSLDWGDEQFF. The chain couples TRBV7-9 to TRBJ2-1; a possible D gene is TRBD1 (5 bases). The CDR3 totals 13 residues. Germline V gene sequence: CDR1 SEHNR, CDR2 FQNEAQ (reference sequence). Trimming pared 1 base from V and 8 bases from J, leaving 9 bases between.

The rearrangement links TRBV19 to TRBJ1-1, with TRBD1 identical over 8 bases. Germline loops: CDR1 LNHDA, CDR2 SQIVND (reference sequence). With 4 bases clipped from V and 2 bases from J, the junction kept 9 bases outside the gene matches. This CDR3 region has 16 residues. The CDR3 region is CASSTKPGTGNTEAFF. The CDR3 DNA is TGTGCCAGTAGTACGAAACCCGGGACAGGTAACACTGAAGCTTTCTTT. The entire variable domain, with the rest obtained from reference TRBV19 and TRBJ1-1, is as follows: DGGITQSPKYLFRKEGQNVTLSCEQNLNHDAMYWYRQDPGQGLRLIYYSQIVNDFQKGDIAEGYSVSREKKESFPLTVTSAQKNPTAFYLCASSTKPGTGNTEAFFGQGTRLTVV.

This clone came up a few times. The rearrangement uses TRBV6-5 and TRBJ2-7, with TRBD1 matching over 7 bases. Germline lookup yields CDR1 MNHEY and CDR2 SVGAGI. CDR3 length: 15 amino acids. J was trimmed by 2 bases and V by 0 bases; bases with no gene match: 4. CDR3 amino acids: CASSYSTGSTYEQYF. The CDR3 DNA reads TGTGCCAGCAGTTACTCGACAGGGTCTACCTACGAGCAGTACTTC.